A single sample gave rise to the 27 T cell receptor beta chains below, sequenced in a study of shared clonotypes between healthy human individuals. Profiling relied on immunoSEQ multiplex PCR, and the TCRdb table lists in-frame clones only, not all of them. In the table there are under 600,000 clones, about 96% of which are singletons. Sequencing input: naive CD4+ T cells sorted from blood. Subset indicated: CD45RA+ positively selected. The receptors originated from a woman aged 25-40 years in good health.

J is TRBJ2-7 and V is TRBV9; D ambiguous. The CDR3 runs to 15 residues. Germline V lookup: CDR1 SGDLS, CDR2 YYNGEE. The V and J ends lost 0 bases and 1 base respectively, with 11 bases between them. The CDR3 DNA is TGTGCCAGCAGCGTAGAGGACCATCATTCCTACGAGCAGTACTTC. Translated, it gives CASSVEDHHSYEQYF.

Only a few counts were recorded for this clone. The chain employs TRBV2 and TRBJ1-2; D is perhaps TRBD1 (6 bases). The CDR3 loop spans 13 amino acids. CDR1 and CDR2 from the germline V gene are SNHLY and FYNNEI. Deletions cut 6 bases from V and 4 bases from J, with 12 bases between. The CDR3 coding sequence is TGTGCCAGCAGGCTCGGACAGCTCTATGGCTACACCTTC. This translates into CASRLGQLYGYTF.

On this clone itself: In the same sample, other DNA sequences code for this CDR3. The chain couples TRBV28 to TRBJ1-2; D gene uncertain. The CDR3 has 13 amino acids. Germline CDR1 reads MDHEN; CDR2 reads SYDVKM. V was clipped by 2 bases and J by 4 bases, with 8 bases between them. The chain's CDR3 is CASSLRGPYGYTF. CDR3 nucleotide sequence: TGTGCCAGCAGTTTACGCGGTCCCTATGGCTACACCTTC.

The J gene is TRBJ2-3, the V gene TRBV19, with D possibly called TRBD1 or TRBD2 (5 bases each). The V gene lost 5 bases and the J gene lost 2 bases, with 11 bases spanning the gap. The germline gives CDR1 LNHDA, CDR2 SQIVND (reference sequence). There are 14 residues in the CDR3. The CDR3 DNA is TGTGCCAGTAGTCCCCGGGACCACACAGATACGCAGTATTTT. Translation gives CASSPRDHTDTQYF.

The rearrangement links TRBV19 to TRBJ2-1, with 14 positions matching TRBD2. CDR1 and CDR2 from the germline V gene are LNHDA and SQIVND (reference sequence). The CDR3 contains 13 residues. The J segment lost 7 bases and the V segment lost 10 bases, leaving 3 bases of the junction unmatched. In DNA, the CDR3 is TGTGCCACAAGACTAGCGGGAGGGAATGAGCAGTTCTTC. Its protein is CATRLAGGNEQFF.

V and J are TRBV5-4 and TRBJ1-2; TRBD1 might be the D (6 bases). Trimming shortened V by 6 bases and J by 7 bases, and 19 bases separated the two germline ends. The CDR3 contains 14 residues. Germline-derived CDR1 and CDR2 are SGHNT and YYREEE (reference sequence). The CDR3 protein is CASTRNRGGGGYTF. The CDR3 DNA reads as TGTGCCAGCACACGAAATAGGGGGGGTGGTGGCTACACCTTC.

The chain joins TRBV19 to TRBJ2-3; D is perhaps TRBD2 (5 bases). Per germline, CDR1 LNHDA and CDR2 SQIVND (reference sequence). The CDR3 covers 13 residues. Trimming removed 5 bases from V and 6 bases from J, with 12 bases in between. Here the CDR3 DNA reads TGTGCCAGTAGTCTGAGATGGGAGGATACGCAGTATTTT. It specifies CASSLRWEDTQYF.

The V and J genes are TRBV30 and TRBJ2-1; a possible D gene is TRBD2 (5 bases). CDR3 length equals 16 residues. The germline V gene has CDR1 GTSNPN and CDR2 SVGIG (reference sequence). V was shortened by 3 bases and J by 1 base, with 16 bases between the two germline ends. The CDR3 loop is CAWRLPSDWSYNEQFF. The CDR3 region has the DNA TGTGCCTGGAGACTCCCGTCGGACTGGTCCTACAATGAGCAGTTCTTC.

This rearrangement joins TRBV28 to TRBJ1-2; D ambiguous. Germline loops: CDR1 MDHEN, CDR2 SYDVKM. Trimming pared 3 bases from V and 4 bases from J, leaving 21 bases between. This CDR3 has 17 residues. Here the CDR3 DNA reads TGTGCCAGCAGTTTTACGAACGAGGCGGTTTTGGGCTATGGCTACACCTTC. It codes for CASSFTNEAVLGYGYTF.

The V and J genes are TRBV6-5 and TRBJ2-7; weak D call: TRBD1 (5 bases). Trimming removed 0 bases at V and 2 bases at J, with 11 bases between. The germline V gene encodes CDR1 MNHEY and CDR2 SVGAGI. The CDR3 runs 15 residues. CDR3 bases: TGTGCCAGCAGTTACTCGTATGACAGACCCTACGAGCAGTACTTC. Amino acid sequence: CASSYSYDRPYEQYF.

The chain carries TRBV18 and TRBJ2-3; TRBD2 agrees at 11 bases. Germline lookup yields CDR1 KGHSH and CDR2 LQKENI. The trim removed 8 bases at V and 4 bases at J, leaving 14 bases unmatched. The CDR3 contains 17 residues. In DNA form, the CDR3 reads TGTGCCAGCCATTCTTCAACTAGCGGGAGTTCCCCAGATACGCAGTATTTT. Its translation: CASHSSTSGSSPDTQYF. Looking up the rest from reference TRBV18 and TRBJ2-3 gives the full variable domain: NAGVMQNPRHLVRRRGQEARLRCSPMKGHSHVYWYRQLPEEGLKFMVYLQKENIIDESGMPKERFSAEFPKEGPSILRIQQVVRGDSAAYFCASHSSTSGSSPDTQYFGPGTRLTVL.

The rearrangement links TRBV7-6 to TRBJ1-4; a weak D match, TRBD1 (6 bases). Germline assignment: CDR1 SGHVS and CDR2 FNYEAQ. The V end lost 5 bases, the J end lost 7 bases, and 14 bases lay between the germline ends. CDR3 size: 14 residues. The CDR3 DNA reads TGTGCCAGCAGCGGTAGGGGGGGCGGTGAAAAACTGTTTTTT. Its protein is CASSGRGGGEKLFF.

V and J are TRBV14 and TRBJ1-3, with a tentative D call TRBD1 (6 bases). The CDR3 contains 16 residues. Germline assignment: CDR1 SGHDN and CDR2 FVKESK. V was pared by 4 bases and J by 1 base, with 14 bases between. The CDR3 sequence is CASSRSHRASGNTIYF. The CDR3, as DNA: TGTGCCAGCAGCCGCTCCCACAGGGCATCTGGAAACACCATATATTTT. The full variable domain, in which reference TRBV14 and TRBJ1-3 provide the parts outside the CDR3, is EAGVTQFPSHSVIEKGQTVTLRCDPISGHDNLYWYRRVMGKEIKFLLHFVKESKQDESGMPNNRFLAERTGGTYSTLKVQPAELEDSGVYFCASSRSHRASGNTIYFGEGSWLTVV.

The chain combines TRBV6-5 with TRBJ2-3; 10 bases line up with TRBD2. V lost 6 bases to trimming and J lost 5 bases; unmatched junction nucleotides: 5. The CDR3 is 14 residues long. The germline V gene encodes CDR1 MNHEY and CDR2 SVGAGI. CDR3 residues: CASSWTSGQDTQYF. The CDR3 nucleotides read TGTGCCAGCAGCTGGACTAGCGGCCAAGATACGCAGTATTTT.

The chain links TRBV29-1 to TRBJ2-2; D is unresolved. The V end was cut by 0 bases, the J end by 4 bases, with 12 bases between. From germline, CDR1 is SQVTM and CDR2 ANQGSEA. The length of the CDR3 is 15 residues. This CDR3 is CSVEDPKKGTGELFF. CDR3 DNA: TGCAGCGTTGAAGATCCCAAGAAGGGCACCGGGGAGCTGTTTTTT.

The rearrangement uses TRBV5-4 and TRBJ2-1; TRBD2 aligns across 14 bases. CDR3 length equals 15 residues. V shed 4 bases and J 9 bases; nucleotides not matched to a gene: 6. Per the germline V gene, CDR1 is SGHNT and CDR2 is YYREEE (reference sequence). CDR3 in amino acids: CASSPPGLAGAEQFF. The CDR3 coding sequence is TGTGCCAGCAGCCCCCCGGGACTAGCGGGAGCTGAGCAGTTCTTC.

The chain employs TRBV11-2 and TRBJ1-5, with 7 bases aligning to TRBD1. V lost 5 bases, J lost 4 bases, and 5 bases stayed unmatched. In germline, CDR1 is SGHAT, CDR2 FQNNGV. The CDR3 has 14 amino acids. Here the CDR3 reads CASSRTGVNQPQHF. The CDR3 DNA sequence: TGTGCCAGCAGCCGAACAGGGGTTAATCAGCCCCAGCATTTT.

The rearrangement joins TRBV18 to TRBJ2-5; D remains ambiguous. The V gene lost 2 bases and the J gene lost 5 bases, with 12 bases spanning the gap. CDR1 KGHSH and CDR2 LQKENI come from the germline V gene. There are 14 residues in the CDR3. CDR3 in amino acids: CASSPSSNGETQYF. The CDR3 DNA reads as TGTGCCAGCTCACCAAGCAGCAACGGGGAGACCCAGTACTTC.

The chain carries TRBV30 and TRBJ2-1; TRBD2 agrees at 12 bases. J was trimmed by 2 bases and V by 0 bases; bases with no gene match: 8. Germline V CDR1 and CDR2: GTSNPN, SVGIG (reference sequence). CDR3 length equals 18 residues. The CDR3 nucleotides are TGTGCCTGGAGTGTAGTCCGGACTAGCGGGATTCCCTACAATGAGCAGTTCTTC. Translation gives CAWSVVRTSGIPYNEQFF.

The chain joins TRBV19 to TRBJ1-4; 9 nucleotides agree with TRBD1. Germline V lookup: CDR1 LNHDA, CDR2 SQIVND (reference sequence). Germline trimming cut 5 bases from V and 8 bases from J; bases unmatched to any gene: 12. The CDR3 length is 16 residues. CDR3 coding DNA: TGTGCCAGTAGTTTGAAACACAGGGGGCTCCAGGAAAAACTGTTTTTT. It specifies CASSLKHRGLQEKLFF.

This chain connects TRBV19 to TRBJ2-3, with a weak D call TRBD1 (6 bases). Trimming stripped 5 bases from V and 0 bases from J, with 18 bases between. Looked up from germline, CDR1 is LNHDA and CDR2 is SQIVND (reference sequence). The CDR3 has 17 residues. Here the CDR3 reads CASSRSPGTRSTDTQYF. CDR3 DNA sequence: TGTGCCAGTAGTCGCTCCCCCGGGACACGTAGCACAGATACGCAGTATTTT.

With respect to this clone: Other DNA sequences of this sample code for an identical CDR3. The chain couples TRBV5-1 to TRBJ2-7, with 11 bases matching TRBD2. Germline CDR1 reads SGHRS; CDR2 reads YFSETQ. Unmatched junction bases numbered 1, after V lost 0 bases and J lost 2 bases. CDR3 length: 15 residues. The CDR3, as DNA: TGCGCCAGCAGCTTGGGACTAGCGGGGACCTACGAGCAGTACTTC. Translation: CASSLGLAGTYEQYF.

The CDR3 region has the DNA TGTGCCAGCAGTTTCGGGACAGGGGGCGCGAATCAGCCCCAGCATTTT. It yields the protein CASSFGTGGANQPQHF. This sequence joins TRBV28 and TRBJ1-5; 12 bases are a match to TRBD1. The CDR3 consists of 16 residues. The J segment lost 4 bases and the V segment lost 3 bases, leaving 4 bases of the junction unmatched. Germline CDR1 is MDHEN and CDR2 is SYDVKM. Complete variable domain (other parts from reference TRBV28 and TRBJ1-5): DVKVTQSSRYLVKRTGEKVFLECVQDMDHENMFWYRQDPGLGLRLIYFSYDVKMKEKGDIPEGYSVSREKKERFSLILESASTNQTSMYLCASSFGTGGANQPQHFGDGTRLSIL.

The V call is TRBV25-1, the J call TRBJ1-1; no definite D call. The CDR3 runs 13 residues. Germline V gene sequence: CDR1 MGHDK, CDR2 SYGVNS. With 4 bases removed from V and 0 bases from J, the gap between germline ends came to 6 bases. The CDR3 loop is CASSGSLNTEAFF. The CDR3 DNA reads as TGTGCCAGCAGTGGTAGCTTGAACACTGAAGCTTTCTTT.

The chain joins TRBV1 to TRBJ2-7; TRBD2 is taken as the D call from the table, unchecked against the DNA. TRBV1 has pseudogene status. The CDR3 covers 18 residues. CDR3 region: CTSSQRTSGRSGSYEQYF. As DNA, the CDR3 is TGCACCAGCAGCCAACGGACTAGCGGGAGATCGGGTTCCTACGAGCAGTACTTC.

The rearrangement uses TRBV5-1 and TRBJ2-4, with D perhaps TRBD2 (5 bases). Germline V gives CDR1 SGHRS, CDR2 YFSETQ. The CDR3 covers 15 residues. The ends were cut back, 0 bases at V and 5 bases at J, with 12 bases in the middle. The CDR3 loop reads CASSLGRYMENIQYF. Here the CDR3 DNA reads TGCGCCAGCAGCTTGGGGAGGTATATGGAAAACATTCAGTACTTC.

The CDR3: CASSPRGAVYEQYF. The DNA for the CDR3 is TGTGCCAGCTCACCTAGAGGCGCAGTCTACGAGCAGTACTTC. This chain uses TRBV18 with TRBJ2-7; the D is unclear. This CDR3 is built from 14 residues. Germline CDR1 is KGHSH and CDR2 is LQKENI. The V end lost 3 bases, the J end lost 3 bases, and 12 bases lay between the germline ends. The whole variable domain, remainder taken from reference TRBV18 and TRBJ2-7, is NAGVMQNPRHLVRRRGQEARLRCSPMKGHSHVYWYRQLPEEGLKFMVYLQKENIIDESGMPKERFSAEFPKEGPSILRIQQVVRGDSAAYFCASSPRGAVYEQYFGPGTRLTVT.